Given below is one T cell receptor (beta chain) in context. The antigen is unknown. These data originate in a study of cytomegalovirus exposure and HLA in healthy donors. Primers for the PCR totalled 60 Vbeta and 13 Jbeta. The table came from immunoSEQ multiplex PCR; TCRdb's copy has only in-frame clones and leaves some out. The sample holds about 54,000 clones. V shed 2 bases, J shed 0 bases, and the junction held 3 bases outside the gene matches. In germline, CDR1 is SGDLS, CDR2 YYNGEE. CDR3 length: 16 amino acids. Findings and limits, study-wide: As a later analysis revealed, most CMV-associated TCR beta chains appeared HLA-restricted. Associated with HLA alleles at 0.05 false discovery rate in a later analysis were about 17,000 TCR beta sequences.

Sequencing was performed on PBMCs. This clonotype was sampled from a woman aged 40 to 50 in good health and CMV-seronegative. The V and J genes are TRBV9 and TRBJ2-3; 10 bases fit TRBD2. The CDR3 region is CASSVGLAVSTDTQYF. Here the CDR3 DNA reads TGTGCCAGCAGCGTTGGACTAGCGGTTAGCACAGATACGCAGTATTTT.